The TCR beta chain described here comes from a study of CD4 and CD8 cells across lung adenocarcinoma regions. This CDR3 comprises 15 residues. Germline V CDR1 and CDR2: MNHEY, SMNVEV (reference sequence). Samples came from patients with localized non-small cell lung adenocarcinoma. On this clonotype itself: A read error may produce the germline difference seen at one junction end.

TCRdb recomputed calls from the PCR reads with MiXCR, one row per CDR3 protein. The sample contains tens of thousands of distinct CDR3 sequences, around 50% of which appear only once. V gene TRBV27 combines with J gene TRBJ2-3, with 7 bases aligning to TRBD1. The origin of this receptor is a female donor with lung adenocarcinoma. The CD4 and CD8 labels of this study may be unreliable. The sequenced sample was CD8+ T cells from the center of a lung tumor. The CDR3 DNA follows: TGTGCCGCCAGGCAGGGGGTAGGAGTCACAGATACGCAGTATTTC. Its translation: CAARQGVGVTDTQYF.